A selection of T cell receptor beta chains follows, all from one sample in a study of T cells after yellow fever vaccination. TCRdb passed the 5' RACE reads through MiXCR, listing each CDR3 protein once. Of about 340,000 distinct CDR3 sequences in the sample, roughly an eighth were seen once. This specimen was CD4+ T cells sorted from PBMCs, taken 15 days after the yellow fever booster vaccination. All receptors derive from a man between 18 and 35 years old who received the YFV17D yellow fever vaccine. Both conserved end residues are part of each CDR3. The D gene is left open where the match is weak. Where a row states a size, it is once, few, many or the class of an expanded clone; other rows omit it.

. TRBJ1-1 . TRBV19 TGTGCCAGTAATCACTTGTGGACCGATGAAGCTTTCTTT CASNHLWTDEAFF
few TRBJ1-6 . TRBV20-1 TGCAGTGCTCCCCAAAGCCTCGCAAATTCACCCCTCCACTTT CSAPQSLANSPLHF
few TRBJ2-3 . TRBV4-3 TGCGCCAGCAGCTCCCATCAGAACCGGCCCGCAGATACGCAGTATTTT CASSSHQNRPADTQYF
. TRBJ1-2 . TRBV11-2 TGTGCCAGCAGCCCAGGACGAGACAGAAACTATGGCTACACCTTC CASSPGRDRNYGYTF
. TRBJ2-7 TRBD2 TRBV6-6 TGTGCCAGCAGTTACTCCGGCGGGAGGGTCTACGAGCAGTACTTC CASSYSGGRVYEQYF
few TRBJ1-2 . TRBV12-3/TRBV12-4 TGTGCCAGCAGTTTCCAGAGGGGCGTAGATGGCTACACCTTC CASSFQRGVDGYTF
few TRBJ2-3 . TRBV24-1 TGTGCCACCAGCGGGCTCACAGATACGCAGTATTTT CATSGLTDTQYF
few TRBJ2-4 . TRBV4-3 TGCGCCAGCAGCCACGGATCCTCGGAGGCCGCCAAAAACATTCAGTACTTC CASSHGSSEAAKNIQYF
few TRBJ1-1 . TRBV6-5 TGTGCCAGCAGTTTCTATAGGGACACTGAAGCTTTCTTT CASSFYRDTEAFF
few TRBJ2-7 TRBD2 TRBV20-1 TGCAGTGCTATGGGACTAGCGGGGCTAACCTACGAGCAGTACTTC CSAMGLAGLTYEQYF
. TRBJ2-2 . TRBV2 TGTGCCAGCATGCGGGGGCCCGGGGAGCTGTTTTTT CASMRGPGELFF
. TRBJ2-6 . TRBV7-3 TGTGCCAGCAGCTCACAGGCAGGGGTGCATGGGGCCAACGTCCTGACTTTC CASSSQAGVHGANVLTF
. TRBJ1-5 . TRBV4-2 TGTGCCAGCAGCCAAGATTGGGGCAGGGGAATGCCCCAGCATTTT CASSQDWGRGMPQHF
many TRBJ1-1 . TRBV7-2 TGTGCCAGCAGCTTAGTGGTGGAGGGCACTGAAGCTTTCTTT CASSLVVEGTEAFF
few TRBJ2-3 . TRBV7-2 TGTGCCAGCAGGACAAGGGCTAGCACAGATACGCAGTATTTT CASRTRASTDTQYF